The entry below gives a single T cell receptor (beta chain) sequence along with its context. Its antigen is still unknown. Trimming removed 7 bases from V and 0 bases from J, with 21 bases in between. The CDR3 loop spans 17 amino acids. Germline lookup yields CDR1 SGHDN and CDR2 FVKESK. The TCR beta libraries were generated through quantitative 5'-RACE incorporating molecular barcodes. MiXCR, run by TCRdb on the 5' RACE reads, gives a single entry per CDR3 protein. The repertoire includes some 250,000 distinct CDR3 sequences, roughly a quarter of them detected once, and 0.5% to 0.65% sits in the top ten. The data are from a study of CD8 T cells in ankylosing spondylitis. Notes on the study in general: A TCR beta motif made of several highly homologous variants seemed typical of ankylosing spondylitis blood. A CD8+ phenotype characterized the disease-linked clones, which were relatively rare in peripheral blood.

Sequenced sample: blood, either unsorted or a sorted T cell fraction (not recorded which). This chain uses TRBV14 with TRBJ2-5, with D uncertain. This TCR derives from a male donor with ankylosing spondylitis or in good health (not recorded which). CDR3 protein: CASTDCAGRPHQETQYF. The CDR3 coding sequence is TGTGCCAGCACAGATTGCGCCGGCAGGCCCCACCAAGAGACCCAGTACTTC.